The present TCR beta chain was sequenced within a study of blood T cell repertoires in COVID-19 (dated by TCRdb to about 2020). Background for the entire study: The collaborator samples originated in the United States, Italy and Spain and spanned the acute and convalescent phases of COVID-19. The prospective study material was composed of cDNA or gDNA derived from T cells, B-cell-depleted T cells, or PBMCs. Deeply sampled blood TCRbeta repertoires from subjects exposed to, actively infected with, or recovered from COVID-19 were included in the dataset. The repertoires were released in a freely available public database intended as a resource for research on the immune response to SARS-CoV-2. The samples were drawn from two sources: the first 160 participants of the ongoing ImmuneRACE study, and 1,000 to 1,500 subjects contributed by 6 global collaborators. A de-identified subject ID, COVID-19 status, age in years and sex were almost always included in the sample metadata. Where HLA class I and class II types were available, the types were taken from metadata supplied by the sample provider, not from assay-based typing. Results and caveats for the whole study, not just this receptor: Clinical and demographic metadata were provided uncurated, with the amount varying by source and participant.

About this clone: This receptor's antigen is unknown. No quality values exist for individual bases; no much larger clone is one base distant.

The collaborating institutions used their own protocols to collect whole blood in K2EDTA tubes. For TCRbeta analysis, collaborators shipped samples as frozen whole blood, isolated PBMCs, or DNA extracted from either of those sample types. TCRbeta CDR3 regions were amplified from genomic DNA using the immunoSEQ Assay, a bias-controlled multiplex PCR. On the study's bioinformatics: Within the assay, amplification of reference gene primers was used to estimate how many nucleated cells each sample contained. To quantify the absolute abundance of each unique TCRbeta CDR3 rearrangement, sequence reads were collapsed and filtered. Productive Simpson clonality was computed per sample as the square root of Simpson's diversity index over productive rearrangements. TCRdb obtained this table from immuneACCESS and retained in-frame rearrangements with V and J assigned. These tables miss some clones; where compared with another copy, unresolved V genes account for less than half of the shortfall, and the remainder is unexplained. That table is the source of V, J and clone size, and D and trimming were worked out from the DNA. Here the sample has about 71,000 clones; roughly 90% occur a single time. Just under 2% of the sample rests with the top ten.

The sample taken for sequencing was peripheral blood. The sequence derives from a man in his thirties or forties with acute or convalescent COVID-19.

This receptor carries the CDR3 CASSLTGTRTEAFF. The base sequence is TGTGCCAGCAGCTTGACAGGAACCCGCACTGAAGCTTTCTTT. The chain was built from TRBV13 and TRBJ1-1; TRBD1 is perhaps the D gene, given 6 matching bases. V loses 3 bases, J loses 4 bases, and the germline ends lie 12 bases apart. The cysteine opens and the phenylalanine closes a CDR3 of 14 amino acids. This entry keeps only the CDR3 DNA: 42 bases, framed from base 1. Taken from the germline V gene (reference sequence), the CDR1 and CDR2 loops are PRHDT and FYEKMQ.